The 5 T cell receptor beta chains in this list originate from one sample, sequenced in a study of shared clonotypes between healthy human individuals (TCRdb year 2020). The library came from the immunoSEQ multiplex PCR assay. TCRdb holds this immuneACCESS table with in-frame rearrangements only. Some clones are missing; in checked studies, unresolved V genes explain under half, and the rest has no known cause. In all, the sample holds some 2 million clones, and 95% of those were seen once. Jointly, the top ten make up 0.1% to 0.15% of the sample. The source material was naive CD4+ T cells sorted from blood. The cell subset or site label, as the study defines it: CD45RA+ positively selected. Receptors originate from a young man in good health.

The chain uses TRBV2 and TRBJ1-1; TRBD1 might be the D (6 bases). Trimming took 6 bases from V and 5 from J, leaving 13 bases between them. Looked up from germline, CDR1 is SNHLY and CDR2 is FYNNEI. This CDR3 comprises 13 residues. CDR3 region: CASSRGRGTEAFF. CDR3 DNA: TGTGCCAGCAGCAGGGGCCGAGGGACTGAAGCTTTCTTT.

This chain uses TRBV12-5 with TRBJ2-3; TRBD1 agrees at 8 bases. The CDR3 is made up of 13 amino acids. CDR1 LGHNT and CDR2 FRNRAP come from the germline V gene. Losses at the gene ends were 5 bases for V and 6 bases for J; bases not matched to a gene: 4. CDR3 in DNA: TGTGCTAGTGGTATGGACAGGGTTGATACGCAGTATTTT. This gives the protein CASGMDRVDTQYF.

This clone was seen only once. One base away lies a much larger clone, so this may be a sequencing read error. The same CDR3 is also encoded by other DNA sequences in this sample. CDR3: CASSSSGSSGELFF. DNA for the CDR3: TGTGCCAGCAGCTCTAGCGGGAGCTCCGGGGAGCTGTTTTTC. The V and J genes are TRBV7-9 and TRBJ2-2; 10 bases are shared with TRBD2. The CDR3 extends over 14 amino acids. In germline, CDR1 is SEHNR, CDR2 FQNEAQ (reference sequence).

The J gene is TRBJ2-3, the V gene TRBV5-1, with TRBD2 matching 13 bases. The V gene end was trimmed by 0 bases and the J gene end by 5 bases; junction bases not matched to a gene: 3. Per germline, CDR1 SGHRS and CDR2 YFSETQ. The CDR3 length is 16 residues. Written as DNA, the CDR3 is TGCGCCAGCAGCTTGGTTGGGACTAGCGGGGTAGATACGCAGTATTTT. This translates into CASSLVGTSGVDTQYF.

The V call is TRBV5-4, the J call TRBJ2-2; 9 nucleotides align to TRBD1. CDR1 is SGHNT, CDR2 YYREEE, per germline (reference sequence). The trim removed 5 bases at V and 4 bases at J, leaving 6 bases unmatched. This CDR3 comprises 15 residues. CDR3 nucleotides: TGTGCCAGCAGTAGGGGACAGGGTACCACCGGGGAGCTGTTTTTT. This codes for CASSRGQGTTGELFF.